The 6 T cell receptor beta chains listed next were all sequenced from one sample in a study of cytomegalovirus exposure and HLA in healthy donors. PCR involved 60 Vbeta and 13 Jbeta primers. Method: immunoSEQ multiplex PCR; TCRdb's copy keeps in-frame clones and lacks some. Among about 98,000 clones listed, around 74% were seen once. Sequenced sample: PBMCs. These receptors all come from a male donor in good health and CMV-seronegative.

This chain uses TRBV7-9 with TRBJ2-7, with a tentative D call TRBD2 (6 bases). The germline V gene encodes CDR1 SEHNR and CDR2 FQNEAQ (reference sequence). The CDR3 is 14 residues long. V lost 2 bases and J 4 bases, leaving 12 bases between the germline ends. The DNA for the CDR3 is TGTGCCAGCAGCTTATTCGGGAGTGTTTACGAGCAGTACTTC. It specifies CASSLFGSVYEQYF.

Worth noting for this clone: This specimen includes other DNA sequences encoding the same CDR3. The gene calls are TRBV28 and TRBJ1-2; 9 positions match TRBD1. V lost 4 bases to trimming and J lost 5 bases; unmatched junction nucleotides: 5. CDR3 length equals 14 residues. Germline CDR1 MDHEN, CDR2 SYDVKM. CDR3 DNA: TGTGCCAGCAGTTACCGGGACAGGGAATATGGCTACACCTTC. It specifies CASSYRDREYGYTF.

J is TRBJ2-1 and V is TRBV4-3; 9 bases align to TRBD1. There are 14 residues in the CDR3. Losses at the gene ends were 3 bases for V and 8 bases for J; bases not matched to a gene: 5. CDR1 and CDR2 from the germline V gene are LGHNA and YSLEER. The CDR3 loop reads CASSHGTGNDEQFF. In nucleotides, the CDR3 is TGCGCCAGCAGCCACGGGACAGGGAACGATGAGCAGTTCTTC.

The chain recombines TRBV7-2 with TRBJ2-4; weak D call: TRBD1 (6 bases). CDR1 is SGHTA, CDR2 FQGNSA, per germline. The CDR3 spans 15 residues. With 1 base removed from V and 6 bases from J, the gap between germline ends came to 13 bases. The CDR3 bases are TGTGCCAGCAGCTTAGTTGACCTAGGGGGAAACATTCAGTACTTC. The encoded protein is CASSLVDLGGNIQYF.

The chain has TRBV5-1 and TRBJ2-5; 7 bases are a match to TRBD1. The DNA end is more similar to TRBJ2-7, so the J call may be wrong. Germline CDR1 SGHRS, CDR2 YFSETQ. The CDR3 spans 13 residues. CDR3 sequence (DNA): TGCGCCAGCAGCTTCACAGGGGTCTACGAGCAGTACTTC. Residues: CASSFTGVYEQYF.

V usage is TRBV21-1 and J usage is TRBJ2-7; TRBD1, as called in the table, went unchecked against the DNA. TRBV21-1 is reported as a pseudogene. The CDR3 length is 16 residues. The CDR3 reads CASSKGQGMSSYEQYF. As DNA, the CDR3 is TGTGCCAGCAGCAAAGGACAGGGGATGAGCTCCTACGAGCAGTACTTC.